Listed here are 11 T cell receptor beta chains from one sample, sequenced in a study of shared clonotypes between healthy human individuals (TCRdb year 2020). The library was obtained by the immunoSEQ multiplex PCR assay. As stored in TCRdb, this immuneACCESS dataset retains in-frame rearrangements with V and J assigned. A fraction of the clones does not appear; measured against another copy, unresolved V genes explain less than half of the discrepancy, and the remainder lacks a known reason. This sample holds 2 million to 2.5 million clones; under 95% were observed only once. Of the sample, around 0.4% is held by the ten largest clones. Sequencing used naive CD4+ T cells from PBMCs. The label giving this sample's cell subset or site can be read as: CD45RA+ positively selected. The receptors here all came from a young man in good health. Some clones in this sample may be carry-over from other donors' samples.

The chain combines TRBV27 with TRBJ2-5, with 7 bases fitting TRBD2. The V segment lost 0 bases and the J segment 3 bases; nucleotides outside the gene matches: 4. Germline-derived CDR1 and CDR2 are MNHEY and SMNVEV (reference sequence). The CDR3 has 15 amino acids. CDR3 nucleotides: TGTGCCAGCAGTTTATCGGCGGGAGTAAAAGAGACCCAGTACTTC. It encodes CASSLSAGVKETQYF.

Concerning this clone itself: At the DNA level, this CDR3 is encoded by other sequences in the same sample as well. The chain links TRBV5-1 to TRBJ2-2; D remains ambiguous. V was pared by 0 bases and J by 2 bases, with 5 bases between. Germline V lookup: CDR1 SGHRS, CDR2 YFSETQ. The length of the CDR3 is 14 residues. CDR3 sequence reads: CASSLEPNTGELFF. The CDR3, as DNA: TGCGCCAGCAGCTTGGAACCAAACACCGGGGAGCTGTTTTTT.

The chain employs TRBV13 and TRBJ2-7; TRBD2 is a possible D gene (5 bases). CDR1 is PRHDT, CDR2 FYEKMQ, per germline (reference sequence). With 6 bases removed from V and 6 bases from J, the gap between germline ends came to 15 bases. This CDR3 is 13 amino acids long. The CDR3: CASSVGLSGEQYF. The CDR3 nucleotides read TGTGCCAGCAGTGTCGGGTTGAGCGGCGAGCAGTACTTC.

The CDR3 region has the DNA TGTGCCAGCAGCCCGGGACAGAACTATGGCTACACCTTC. Encoded protein: CASSPGQNYGYTF. The chain recombines TRBV6-5 with TRBJ1-2, with 7 bases lining up with TRBD1. V trimming: 6 bases; J trimming: 2 bases; junction bases outside the gene matches: 3. CDR3 length: 13 amino acids. Germline loops: CDR1 MNHEY, CDR2 SVGAGI.

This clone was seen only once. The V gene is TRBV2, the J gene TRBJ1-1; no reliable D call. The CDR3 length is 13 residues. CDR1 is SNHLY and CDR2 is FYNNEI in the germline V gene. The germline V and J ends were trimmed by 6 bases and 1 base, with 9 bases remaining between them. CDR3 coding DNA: TGTGCCAGCAGCGACGACCCGAACACTGAAGCTTTCTTT. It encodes CASSDDPNTEAFF. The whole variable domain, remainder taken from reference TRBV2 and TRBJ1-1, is EPEVTQTPSHQVTQMGQEVILRCVPISNHLYFYWYRQILGQKVEFLVSFYNNEISEKSEIFDDQFSVERPDGSNFTLKIRSTKLEDSAMYFCASSDDPNTEAFFGQGTRLTVV.

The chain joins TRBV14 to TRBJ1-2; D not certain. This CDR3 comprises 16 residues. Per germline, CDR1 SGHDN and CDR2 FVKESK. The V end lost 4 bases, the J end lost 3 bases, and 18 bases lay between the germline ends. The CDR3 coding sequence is TGTGCCAGCAGCCCGGGAGTGGCTCGGTGGGACTATGGCTACACCTTC. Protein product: CASSPGVARWDYGYTF.

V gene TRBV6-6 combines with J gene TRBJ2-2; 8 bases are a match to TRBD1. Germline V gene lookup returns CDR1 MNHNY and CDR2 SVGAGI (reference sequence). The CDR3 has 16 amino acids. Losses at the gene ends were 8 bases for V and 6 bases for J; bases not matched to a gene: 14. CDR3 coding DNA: TGTGCCAGCGGTCGACAGGGGAGCCTCGTTGCCGGGGAGCTGTTTTTT. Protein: CASGRQGSLVAGELFF.

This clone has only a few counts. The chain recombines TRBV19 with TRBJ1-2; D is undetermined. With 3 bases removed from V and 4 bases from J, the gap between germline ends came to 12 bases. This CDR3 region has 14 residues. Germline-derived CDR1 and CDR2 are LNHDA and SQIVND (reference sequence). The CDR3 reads CASSIRGRSYGYTF. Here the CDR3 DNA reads TGTGCCAGTAGTATTAGAGGGCGCAGCTATGGCTACACCTTC.

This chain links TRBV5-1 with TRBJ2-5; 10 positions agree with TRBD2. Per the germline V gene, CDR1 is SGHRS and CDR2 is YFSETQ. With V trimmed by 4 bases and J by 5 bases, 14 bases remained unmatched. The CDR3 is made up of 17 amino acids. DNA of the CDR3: TGCGCCAGCAGCCCACGAGCGGGGGGGGCGCTTTCGGAGACCCAGTACTTC. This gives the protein CASSPRAGGALSETQYF.

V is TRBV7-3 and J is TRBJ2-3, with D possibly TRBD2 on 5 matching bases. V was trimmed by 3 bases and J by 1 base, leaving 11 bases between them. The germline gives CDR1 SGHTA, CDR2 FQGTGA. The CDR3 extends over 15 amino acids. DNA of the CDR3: TGTGCCAGCAGCTTGGGAATTAGCGGCACAGATACGCAGTATTTT. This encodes CASSLGISGTDTQYF.

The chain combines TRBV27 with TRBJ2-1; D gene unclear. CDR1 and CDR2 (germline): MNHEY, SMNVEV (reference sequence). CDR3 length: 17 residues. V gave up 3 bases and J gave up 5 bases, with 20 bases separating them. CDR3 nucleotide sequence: TGTGCCAGCAGTTTCTCCTCTATCCTGCTAGGGAACAATGAGCAGTTCTTC. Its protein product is CASSFSSILLGNNEQFF.